The T cell receptor (beta chain) under discussion was sequenced for a study of blood T cell repertoires in COVID-19. Study as a whole: Donors in the United States, Italy and Spain gave samples during acute or convalescent COVID-19. Nucleic acid was either cDNA or gDNA, and it came from T cells, B-cell-depleted T cells, or PBMCs.

Original processing methods: From reference gene primer amplification, estimates of nucleated cell counts were derived. Only in-frame clones appear in the TCRdb table, and some are missing; sequencing was by immunoSEQ multiplex PCR. The V and J calls and clone size were taken over from that table, and D and trimming were inferred from the DNA. The repertoire has just over 85,000 clones, roughly 87% of them found once; the top ten carry roughly 9%. Specimen: peripheral blood. The sequence was collected from a man aged 50 or older with acute or convalescent COVID-19.

CDR3 protein: CASSSGGRASTDTQYF. The DNA of the CDR3 is TGCGCCAGCAGCTCGGGGGGGCGTGCTAGCACAGATACGCAGTATTTT. The chain uses TRBV5-1 and TRBJ2-3; 8 bases are shared with TRBD2. Per germline, CDR1 SGHRS and CDR2 YFSETQ. The trim removed 3 bases at V and 0 bases at J, leaving 6 bases unmatched. The CDR3 has 16 residues.